This T cell receptor (beta chain) was sequenced for a study of cytomegalovirus exposure and HLA in healthy donors. Study-level results: An analysis was carried out at a later point. It showed that HLA-associated TCR beta chains were more clonally expanded than equally common non-associated chains. Cytomegalovirus-associated status was assigned to 150 to 200 TCR beta chains.

On this clone itself: Its antigen is not known.

It was with 60 Vbeta and 13 Jbeta primers that the PCR ran. Clones were read by immunoSEQ multiplex PCR, and TCRdb kept only the in-frame ones, dropping some. The sample has fewer than 200,000 clones; about 85% are singletons. The CDR3 covers 13 residues. Trimming shortened V by 1 base and J by 15 bases, and 19 bases separated the two germline ends. The V gene's germline CDR1 is SQVTM and CDR2 ANQGSEA. V gene TRBV29-1 combines with J gene TRBJ2-1; no reliable D call. The source material was PBMCs. The clonotype comes from a man aged 18 to 30 in good health and CMV-seropositive. The CDR3, as DNA: TGCAGCGTTGAAGCCCTAGAGTCCGGGTGGCCGTTCTTC. Amino acids: CSVEALESGWPFF.